Sequencing of this T cell receptor beta chain was carried out in a study of cytomegalovirus exposure and HLA in healthy donors. General study findings and limits: Some public TCRs appeared in many individuals, while most sequences were rare.

As regards this clone: Its matching antigen is unknown.

The PCR employed 60 Vbeta primers together with 13 Jbeta primers. The data were produced by immunoSEQ multiplex PCR, yet TCRdb's version contains in-frame clones alone and is incomplete. This table has roughly 160,000 clones, 71% appearing once. The sample consisted of PBMCs. The source of this sequence is a woman younger than 45 in good health and CMV-seronegative.

This CDR3 is CAWSVVEHLDTQYF. CDR3 bases: TGTGCCTGGAGTGTAGTTGAGCATCTAGATACGCAGTATTTT. The genes are TRBV30 and TRBJ2-3, with D unclear. The V end lost 0 bases, the J end lost 5 bases, and 12 bases lay between the germline ends. Germline values: CDR1 GTSNPN, CDR2 SVGIG (reference sequence). This CDR3 comprises 14 residues.